This note documents a single T cell receptor (beta chain) sequence. This CDR3 contains 12 residues. Germline lookup yields CDR1 ENHRY and CDR2 SYGVKD. The V and J ends lost 10 bases and 6 bases respectively, with 16 bases between them. The data derive from a study of shared clonotypes between healthy human individuals. The test was conducted at deep level. Every unsorted PBMC PCR replicate was loaded with about 300 ng DNA, 25,000 to 30,000 T cell genomes. Sequencing was performed with immunoSEQ multiplex PCR; in TCRdb, only in-frame clones are kept and a portion is missing. The sample shows 470,000 or so clones, approximately 78% of them seen only once. Donors, healthy HIV-negative adults, lacked recent acute infections or vaccinations.

Material for sequencing was PBMCs. The TCR sequence derives from a woman between 40 and 50 years old in good health. Some clones in this sample may be carry-over from other donors' samples. This chain connects TRBV10-3 to TRBJ2-7; D may be TRBD1 (5 bases). The CDR3 reads CATVRGSGEQYF. The CDR3 DNA reads TGTGCCACGGTAAGGGGTTCGGGCGAGCAGTACTTC.